This T cell receptor (beta chain) was identified in a study of identical twins. Study conclusions and caveats: Twins shared beta out-of-frame sequences in excess, but this excess was weaker.

TCRdb independently ran MiXCR on the 5' RACE reads; one entry per CDR3 protein. The sample shows around 220,000 distinct CDR3 sequences, more than 12% of them seen only once. Trimming left V 12 bases short and J 8 bases short, with 15 bases between. Germline V lookup: CDR1 KGHDR, CDR2 SFDVKD. This CDR3 is 11 amino acids long. About this clonotype itself: Its antigen is unknown.

The J gene is TRBJ1-2, the V gene TRBV24-1, with no clear D. This receptor was taken from a young woman in good health. The source material was memory (CD45RO+) T cells sorted from blood. CDR3 loop: CAVGIGRGYTF. CDR3 nucleotides: TGTGCCGTAGGTATAGGGCGCGGCTACACCTTC.